The sequence of this T cell receptor (beta chain) was determined in a study of OX40 agonist ivuxolimab in advanced cancers. Study-wide context: Ivuxolimab, which is an agonistic anti-OX40 (CD134) antibody, was administered to the patients. Recorded diagnoses for dose-escalation patients were hepatocellular carcinoma, melanoma, renal cell or head and neck cancer.

This CDR3 has 12 amino acids. V was cut by 8 bases and J by 7 bases, with 15 bases left in between. From germline, CDR1 is MNHEY and CDR2 SMNVEV (reference sequence). The cohort excluded patients with autoimmune disease history or systemic immunosuppression. The method was immunoSEQ multiplex PCR; TCRdb's version includes in-frame clones alone and lacks a portion of them. This repertoire shows around 62,000 clones, about 90% found once; its top ten account for around 0.31%. This receptor was obtained from an adult with an advanced solid tumor such as melanoma, head and neck, liver or kidney cancer. J is TRBJ2-7 and V is TRBV27; possibly TRBD2 for D (6 bases). The source material was CD4+ or CD8+ T cells sorted from blood, sampled in a trial of the OX40 agonist ivuxolimab. The CDR3 nucleotides are TGTGCCAGCGCCCCATCACGGGGGGAGCAGTACTTC. This encodes CASAPSRGEQYF.